This TCR beta chain was recovered during a study of shared clonotypes between healthy human individuals. The CDR3 loop spans 17 amino acids. Germline CDR1 reads SGDLS; CDR2 reads YYNGEE. The ends were cut back, 3 bases at V and 8 bases at J, with 24 bases in the middle. Sequenced by immunoSEQ multiplex PCR; TCRdb stores in-frame clones only, minus some. The sample records hundreds of thousands of clones, around 96% being singletons. Naive CD8 cells comprised CD45RO-negative, CCR7-positively selected cells, excluding terminally differentiated effector memory CD45RA+ cells. This sequence was found in a woman aged 30 to 39 in good health. The V and J genes are TRBV9 and TRBJ2-1, with TRBD2 as a possible D gene (5 bases). Sequenced input: naive CD8+ T cells sorted from blood. In DNA, the CDR3 is TGTGCCAGCAGCGCACTACAGTCCTTCTCTAGCAACTATGAGCAGTTCTTC. Translated, it gives CASSALQSFSSNYEQFF. The variable domain in full, with the rest retrieved from reference TRBV9 and TRBJ2-1, is DSGVTQTPKHLITATGQRVTLRCSPRSGDLSVYWYQQSLDQGLQFLIQYYNGEERAKGNILERFSAQQFPDLHSELNLSSLELGDSALYFCASSALQSFSSNYEQFFGPGTRLTVL.